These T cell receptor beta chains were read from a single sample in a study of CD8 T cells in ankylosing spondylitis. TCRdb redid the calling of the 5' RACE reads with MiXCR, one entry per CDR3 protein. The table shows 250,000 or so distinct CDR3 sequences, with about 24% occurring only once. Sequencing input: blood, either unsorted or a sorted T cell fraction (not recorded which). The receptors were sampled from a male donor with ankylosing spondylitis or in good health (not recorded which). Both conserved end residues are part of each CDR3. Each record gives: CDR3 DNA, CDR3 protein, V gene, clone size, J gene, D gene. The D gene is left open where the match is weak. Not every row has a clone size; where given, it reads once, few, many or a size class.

CDR3nt: TGTGCCACCAGTACCGGGCTAGCCAAAAACATTCAGTACTTC
CDR3aa: CATSTGLAKNIQYF
v_gene: TRBV24-1
abundance: .
j_gene: TRBJ2-4
d_gene: .

CDR3nt: TGTGCCAGCACCCCGAGAGGGGCCCGAAACACTGAAGCTTTCTTT
CDR3aa: CASTPRGARNTEAFF
v_gene: TRBV12-3/TRBV12-4
abundance: many
j_gene: TRBJ1-1
d_gene: .

CDR3nt: TGTGCCAGCAGCCCTCGACAGGGTTTCCACGAGCAGTACTTC
CDR3aa: CASSPRQGFHEQYF
v_gene: TRBV28
abundance: many
j_gene: TRBJ2-7
d_gene: TRBD1

CDR3nt: TGCAGTGCTAATCGAGCGGGGCTGTCCTACGAGCAGTACTTC
CDR3aa: CSANRAGLSYEQYF
v_gene: TRBV20-1
abundance: many
j_gene: TRBJ2-7
d_gene: TRBD2

CDR3nt: TGTGCCACCAGAGTCCAGGGTCGTGGGGCCAACGTCCTGACTTTC
CDR3aa: CATRVQGRGANVLTF
v_gene: TRBV10-3
abundance: .
j_gene: TRBJ2-6
d_gene: .

CDR3nt: TGTGCCAGCAGTTCTGGCAGGGACCCGAACACTGAAGCTTTCTTT
CDR3aa: CASSSGRDPNTEAFF
v_gene: TRBV25-1
abundance: .
j_gene: TRBJ1-1
d_gene: .

CDR3nt: TGTGCCAGCAGCCATGGGACAGCAGGAAACGAGCAGTACTTC
CDR3aa: CASSHGTAGNEQYF
v_gene: TRBV2
abundance: .
j_gene: TRBJ2-7
d_gene: TRBD1

CDR3nt: TGTGCCAGCGAGTGGGCCAACGTCCTGACTTTC
CDR3aa: CASEWANVLTF
v_gene: TRBV7-9
abundance: .
j_gene: TRBJ2-6
d_gene: .

CDR3nt: TGCGCCAGCAGCTTGGAGGAGAGCTCCTATAATTCACCCCTCCACTTT
CDR3aa: CASSLEESSYNSPLHF
v_gene: TRBV5-1
abundance: many
j_gene: TRBJ1-6
d_gene: .

CDR3nt: TGCAGTGCTAGCTCAGATCGGACCCTCTGGACAGATACGCAGTATTTT
CDR3aa: CSASSDRTLWTDTQYF
v_gene: TRBV20-1
abundance: many
j_gene: TRBJ2-3
d_gene: .

CDR3nt: TGCGCCAGCAGCAACCGGGACGGCACCTACGAGCAGTACTTC
CDR3aa: CASSNRDGTYEQYF
v_gene: TRBV5-1
abundance: many
j_gene: TRBJ2-7
d_gene: .

CDR3nt: TGTGCCATCAGTGAGAAGACAGGGGAGCCCACAGATACGCAGTATTTT
CDR3aa: CAISEKTGEPTDTQYF
v_gene: TRBV10-3
abundance: few
j_gene: TRBJ2-3
d_gene: TRBD1

CDR3nt: TGTGCCAGCAGTACGTCAGGGAGTCGGTCACCCCTCCACTTT
CDR3aa: CASSTSGSRSPLHF
v_gene: TRBV6-1
abundance: many
j_gene: TRBJ1-6
d_gene: .

CDR3nt: TGTGCCATCAGTGAGCCCGCAGGGGGCCAAGGCGAGCAGTACTTC
CDR3aa: CAISEPAGGQGEQYF
v_gene: TRBV10-3
abundance: many
j_gene: TRBJ2-7
d_gene: TRBD1

CDR3nt: TGTGCCAGCAGTAAGGACGGGAGGGCAGATACGCAGTATTTT
CDR3aa: CASSKDGRADTQYF
v_gene: TRBV6-1
abundance: many
j_gene: TRBJ2-3
d_gene: TRBD2

CDR3nt: TGTGCCAGCAGTACCAGGGGTGGATACGAGCAGTACTTC
CDR3aa: CASSTRGGYEQYF
v_gene: TRBV12-3/TRBV12-4
abundance: many
j_gene: TRBJ2-7
d_gene: .

CDR3nt: TGTGCCAGCAGTCGGGACCAGGGTACGCAGTATTTT
CDR3aa: CASSRDQGTQYF
v_gene: TRBV7-2
abundance: few
j_gene: TRBJ2-3
d_gene: .

CDR3nt: TGCAGTGCAAAGTCCGACAGACGCTCCTACAATGAGCAGTTCTTC
CDR3aa: CSAKSDRRSYNEQFF
v_gene: TRBV20-1
abundance: many
j_gene: TRBJ2-1
d_gene: .

CDR3nt: TGTGCCAGCAGCCAAGAGTGGGGTCGCGCACCCCTCCACTTT
CDR3aa: CASSQEWGRAPLHF
v_gene: TRBV3-1
abundance: .
j_gene: TRBJ1-6
d_gene: .

CDR3nt: TGTGCCACCTGGGATGATATCAGCTATGGCTACACCTTC
CDR3aa: CATWDDISYGYTF
v_gene: TRBV24-1
abundance: .
j_gene: TRBJ1-2
d_gene: .

CDR3nt: TGCGCCAGCACTGGGACCCAACAAGAGACCCAGTACTTC
CDR3aa: CASTGTQQETQYF
v_gene: TRBV5-1
abundance: many
j_gene: TRBJ2-5
d_gene: .

CDR3nt: TGTGCCAGCAGCCGAGGGGCGACGGATAATCAGCCCCAGCATTTT
CDR3aa: CASSRGATDNQPQHF
v_gene: TRBV5-5
abundance: .
j_gene: TRBJ1-5
d_gene: .

CDR3nt: TGCGCCAGCAGCCAGGGGGCAGGGGGATCCAAGACCATATATTTT
CDR3aa: CASSQGAGGSKTIYF
v_gene: TRBV4-1
abundance: many
j_gene: TRBJ1-3
d_gene: TRBD1

CDR3nt: TGCGCCAGCAGCCAACCGGGGGGGGACAGGGAGAATTCACCCCTCCACTTT
CDR3aa: CASSQPGGDRENSPLHF
v_gene: TRBV4-1
abundance: many
j_gene: TRBJ1-6
d_gene: TRBD1

CDR3nt: TGTGCCAGCAGCCCAAAAAACATTCAGTACTTC
CDR3aa: CASSPKNIQYF
v_gene: TRBV12-3/TRBV12-4
abundance: many
j_gene: TRBJ2-4
d_gene: .

CDR3nt: TGCAGTGCAAGCTACCAATACACAGATACGCAGTATTTT
CDR3aa: CSASYQYTDTQYF
v_gene: TRBV20-1
abundance: many
j_gene: TRBJ2-3
d_gene: .

CDR3nt: TGCAGTGCTATCGCCAGTAAAGAGACCCAGTACTTC
CDR3aa: CSAIASKETQYF
v_gene: TRBV20-1
abundance: many
j_gene: TRBJ2-5
d_gene: .

CDR3nt: TGTGCCAGCAGTCCAATTAACACCGGGGAGCTGTTTTTT
CDR3aa: CASSPINTGELFF
v_gene: TRBV6-1
abundance: .
j_gene: TRBJ2-2
d_gene: .

CDR3nt: TGTGCCAGCAGCTTGAAGGGGGTGGGGACTGAAGCTTTCTTT
CDR3aa: CASSLKGVGTEAFF
v_gene: TRBV5-4
abundance: few
j_gene: TRBJ1-1
d_gene: .

CDR3nt: TGCAGTGCTACCCGGAGTAGCGTCAATGAGCAGTTCTTC
CDR3aa: CSATRSSVNEQFF
v_gene: TRBV20-1
abundance: many
j_gene: TRBJ2-1
d_gene: .

CDR3nt: TGCAGTGCTCAGCGGGGCCTGGGGGATACGCAGTATTTT
CDR3aa: CSAQRGLGDTQYF
v_gene: TRBV20-1
abundance: .
j_gene: TRBJ2-3
d_gene: TRBD2

CDR3nt: TGTGCCAGCAGTTCACAGGGGGCTAATGGCTACACCTTC
CDR3aa: CASSSQGANGYTF
v_gene: TRBV28
abundance: few
j_gene: TRBJ1-2
d_gene: TRBD1

CDR3nt: TGTGCCAGCAGCAGGGGTCTTAATCAGCCCCAGCATTTT
CDR3aa: CASSRGLNQPQHF
v_gene: TRBV12-3/TRBV12-4
abundance: .
j_gene: TRBJ1-5
d_gene: .

CDR3nt: TGTGCCAGCAGCTTGGGTGAGGGGTATACGCAGTATTTT
CDR3aa: CASSLGEGYTQYF
v_gene: TRBV5-6
abundance: many
j_gene: TRBJ2-3
d_gene: .

CDR3nt: TGTGCGGTTCGACCGGGACAGTCCGCCGGGGAGCTGTTTTTT
CDR3aa: CAVRPGQSAGELFF
v_gene: TRBV12-3/TRBV12-4
abundance: .
j_gene: TRBJ2-2
d_gene: TRBD1

CDR3nt: TGTGCCAGCAGTCGCGACAGGACCTACAATGAGCAGTTCTTC
CDR3aa: CASSRDRTYNEQFF
v_gene: TRBV12-3/TRBV12-4
abundance: .
j_gene: TRBJ2-1
d_gene: .